This T cell receptor beta chain is from a study of shared clonotypes between healthy human individuals. Broader study findings: Non-shared clonotypes had lower generation probabilities than those shared by all four donors.

The donors, all of them Caucasian adults, lived in Nashville, Tennessee. The CDR3 consists of 16 residues. Germline V gene data show CDR1 as SGHTA and CDR2 as FQGNSA. V was cut by 6 bases and J by 7 bases, with 21 bases left in between. On this clone: Its antigen is undetermined.

Evenly divided among several immunoSEQ plates was the genomic DNA of each subset. This table comes from immunoSEQ multiplex PCR, and its TCRdb copy is limited to in-frame clones, with some not included. This sample yields about 2.3 million clones, of which under 95% are seen a single time; roughly 0.34% belongs to the top ten. The rearrangement joins TRBV7-2 to TRBJ2-2, with TRBD1 as a possible D gene (6 bases). The receptor comes from a young man in good health. Some clones in this sample may be carry-over from other donors' samples. The sample taken for sequencing was naive CD4+ T cells from PBMCs. Subset given: CD45RA+ positively selected. This CDR3 reads CASSLRVSPTGGELFF. The DNA of the CDR3 is TGTGCCAGCAGTCTTAGGGTTAGCCCGACAGGCGGGGAGCTGTTTTTT.